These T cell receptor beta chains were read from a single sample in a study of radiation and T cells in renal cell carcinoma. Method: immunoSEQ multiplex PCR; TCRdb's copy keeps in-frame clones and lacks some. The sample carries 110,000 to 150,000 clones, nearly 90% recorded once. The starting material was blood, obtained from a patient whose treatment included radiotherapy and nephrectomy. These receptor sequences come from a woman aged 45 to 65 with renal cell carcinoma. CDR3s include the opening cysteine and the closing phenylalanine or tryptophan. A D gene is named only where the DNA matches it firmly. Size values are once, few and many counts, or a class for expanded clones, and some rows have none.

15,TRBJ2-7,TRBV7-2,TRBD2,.,TGTGCCAGCAGCTTCTTCAGCGGGGACTCCTACGAGCAGTACTTC,CASSFFSGDSYEQYF
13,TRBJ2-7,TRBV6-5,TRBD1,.,TGTGCCAGCGGGGCAGGGGGAACCCACGAGCAGTACTTC,CASGAGGTHEQYF
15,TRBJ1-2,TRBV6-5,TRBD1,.,TGTGCCAGCAGGACCCTTCAGGGGGCACTCTATGGCTACACCTTC,CASRTLQGALYGYTF
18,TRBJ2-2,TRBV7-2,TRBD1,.,TGTGCCAGCAGCTCAGGGCCACCGGGACAGTTATTATCCGGGGAGCTGTTTTTT,CASSSGPPGQLLSGELFF
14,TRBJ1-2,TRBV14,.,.,TGTGCCAGCAGCCAAGCAGGGGTCAGCTATGGCTACACCTTC,CASSQAGVSYGYTF
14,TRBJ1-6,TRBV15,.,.,TGTGCCACCAGCAGAGCGATGGGGAATTCACCCCTCCACTTT,CATSRAMGNSPLHF
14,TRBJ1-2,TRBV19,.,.,TGTGCCAGTAGTAAGGGAAGGGTAAACTATGGCTACACCTTC,CASSKGRVNYGYTF
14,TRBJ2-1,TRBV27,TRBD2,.,TGTGCCAGCAGTTTATCGCGGGGGGGCATTGAGCAGTTCTTC,CASSLSRGGIEQFF
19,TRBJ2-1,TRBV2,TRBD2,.,TGTGCCAGCAGTGTTAATCGCGGGGGGCCAAGATTTGCAAACAATGAGCAGTTCTTC,CASSVNRGGPRFANNEQFF
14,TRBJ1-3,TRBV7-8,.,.,TGTGCCAGCAGCTTAGACGACAGGTCAGGCACCATATATTTT,CASSLDDRSGTIYF
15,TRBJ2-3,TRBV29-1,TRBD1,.,TGCAGCGTTGAAACGACAGGGGGTCAAACAGATACGCAGTATTTT,CSVETTGGQTDTQYF
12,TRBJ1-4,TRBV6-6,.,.,TGTGCCAGCAGTTACGTCGGGGAAAAACTGTTTTTT,CASSYVGEKLFF
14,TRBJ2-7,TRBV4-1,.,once,TGCGCCAGCAGCCAAAGTACTTCTAGGTACGAGCAGTACTTC,CASSQSTSRYEQYF
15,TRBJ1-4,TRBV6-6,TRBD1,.,TGTGCCAGCAGGCCGGCAGGGGGTACTAATGAAAAACTGTTTTTT,CASRPAGGTNEKLFF
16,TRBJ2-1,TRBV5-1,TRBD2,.,TGCGCCAGCAGCCCGCTTACTAGCGGTGGCTACAATGAGCAGTTCTTC,CASSPLTSGGYNEQFF
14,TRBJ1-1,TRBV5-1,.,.,TGCGCCAGCAGCCCCGGCGGGATGAACACTGAAGCTTTCTTT,CASSPGGMNTEAFF
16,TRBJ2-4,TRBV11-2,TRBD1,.,TGTGCCAGCAGCTCGGGACAGCCACTAGCCAAAAACATTCAGTACTTC,CASSSGQPLAKNIQYF
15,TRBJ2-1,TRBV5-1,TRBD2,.,TGCGCCAGCAGCTTTAGCGGGGGATATTACAATGAGCAGTTCTTC,CASSFSGGYYNEQFF
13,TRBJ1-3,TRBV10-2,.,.,TGCGCCGATGGGCGGGGGGTTGGAAACACCATATATTTT,CADGRGVGNTIYF
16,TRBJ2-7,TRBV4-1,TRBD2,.,TGCGCCAGCAGCCAACCGACTAGCGGGGGGGCCTACGAGCAGTACTTC,CASSQPTSGGAYEQYF
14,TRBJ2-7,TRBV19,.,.,TGTGCCAGTAGTAAAGGTTTCGGAGACTACGAGCAGTACTTC,CASSKGFGDYEQYF
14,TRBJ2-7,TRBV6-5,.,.,TGTGCCAGCAGTTACGGGGCCGCAACCTACGAGCAGTACTTC,CASSYGAATYEQYF
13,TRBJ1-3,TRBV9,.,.,TGTGCCAGCAGCGCCTTGGGTTGGGACACCATATATTTT,CASSALGWDTIYF
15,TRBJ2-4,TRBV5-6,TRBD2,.,TGTGCCAGCATCTCGACTAGCGGCTGGGGAAACATTCAGTACTTC,CASISTSGWGNIQYF
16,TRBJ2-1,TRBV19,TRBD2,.,TGTGCCAGTAGTATAGATTCAAGCGGGGGGTACAATGAGCAGTTCTTC,CASSIDSSGGYNEQFF
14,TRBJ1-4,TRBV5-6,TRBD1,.,TGTGCCAGCAGCCCCCCGGGACAGCCTGAAAAACTGTTTTTT,CASSPPGQPEKLFF
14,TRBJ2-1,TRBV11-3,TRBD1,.,TGTGCCAGCAGCGTTGACAGGGGTATAAAGGAGCAGTTCTTC,CASSVDRGIKEQFF